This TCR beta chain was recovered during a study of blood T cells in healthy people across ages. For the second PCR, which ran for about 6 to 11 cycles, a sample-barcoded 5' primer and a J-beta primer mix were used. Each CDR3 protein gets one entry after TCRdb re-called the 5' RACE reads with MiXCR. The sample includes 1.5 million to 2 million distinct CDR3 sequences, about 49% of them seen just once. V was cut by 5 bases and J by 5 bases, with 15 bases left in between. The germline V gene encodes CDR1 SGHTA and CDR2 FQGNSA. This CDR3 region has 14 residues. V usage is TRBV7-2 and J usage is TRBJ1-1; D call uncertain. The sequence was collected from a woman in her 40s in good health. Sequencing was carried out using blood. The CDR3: CASSPEGLGTEAFF. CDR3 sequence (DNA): TGTGCCAGCAGCCCAGAAGGGTTGGGGACTGAAGCTTTCTTT.